The 18 T cell receptor beta chains listed next were all sequenced from one sample in a study of T cells after posttransplantation cyclophosphamide. Generated by immunoSEQ multiplex PCR, the TCRdb table keeps only in-frame clones and is missing some. The top ten hold around 0.5% of the sample, which has nearly 7,000 clones, about 98% seen once. The sequencing sample was made of naive CD8+ T cells sorted from PBMCs. These receptors all come from a young woman in good health and a related stem cell transplant donor.

The table lists this clone with a count of one. V usage is TRBV9 and J usage is TRBJ2-7; 9 bases are a match to TRBD1. CDR3 length: 14 residues. Germline V gives CDR1 SGDLS, CDR2 YYNGEE. Germline trimming cut 2 bases from V and 7 bases from J; bases unmatched to any gene: 7. The CDR3 sequence is CASSVSGTGWEQYF. CDR3 bases: TGTGCCAGCAGCGTCTCCGGGACAGGGTGGGAGCAGTACTTC.

The rearrangement links TRBV4-1 to TRBJ1-2; D possibly corresponds to TRBD1 (5 bases). The germline V gene has CDR1 MGHRA and CDR2 YSYEKL. The CDR3 consists of 15 residues. Deletions cut 1 base from V and 7 bases from J, with 16 bases between. Here the CDR3 reads CASSQAGQGRLGYTF. Written as DNA, the CDR3 is TGCGCCAGCAGCCAAGCGGGCCAGGGTCGGCTTGGCTACACCTTC.

This chain connects TRBV2 to TRBJ1-5, with 9 bases identical to TRBD1. V lost 1 base and J lost 7; bases outside the gene matches: 5. The length of the CDR3 is 15 residues. Germline assignment: CDR1 SNHLY and CDR2 FYNNEI. CDR3 nucleotides: TGTGCCAGCAGTGAAGGAGGGACAGGGTACCAGCCCCAGCATTTT. Translating it yields CASSEGGTGYQPQHF.

This chain links TRBV6-6 with TRBJ1-1; perhaps TRBD1 as D (5 bases). The CDR3 runs to 13 residues. Germline V gene lookup returns CDR1 MNHNY and CDR2 SVGAGI (reference sequence). V was cut by 7 bases and J by 0 bases, with 9 bases left in between. The CDR3 sequence: CASTTGLNTEAFF. For the CDR3, the DNA is TGTGCCAGCACTACAGGATTGAACACTGAAGCTTTCTTT.

The rearrangement links TRBV4-3 to TRBJ1-5, with unresolved D. Germline lookup yields CDR1 LGHNA and CDR2 YSLEER. The CDR3 has 15 amino acids. Deletions cut 2 bases from V and 6 bases from J, with 14 bases between. This CDR3 reads CASSQLLEEGQPQHF. The CDR3 nucleotides read TGCGCCAGCAGCCAATTACTCGAAGAGGGTCAGCCCCAGCATTTT.

This chain joins TRBV7-9 and TRBJ2-7; D unresolved. In germline, CDR1 is SEHNR, CDR2 FQNEAQ (reference sequence). CDR3 size: 13 residues. V lost 3 bases, J lost 3 bases, and 9 bases lay in between. In DNA form, the CDR3 reads TGTGCCAGCAGCTTCGATAGCCTCTACGAGCAGTACTTC. This codes for CASSFDSLYEQYF. Using reference TRBV7-9 and TRBJ2-7 for the parts outside the CDR3, the full variable domain is DTGVSQNPRHKITKRGQNVTFRCDPISEHNRLYWYRQTLGQGPEFLTYFQNEAQLEKSRLLSDRFSAERPKGSFSTLEIQRTEQGDSAMYLCASSFDSLYEQYFGPGTRLTVT.

The rearrangement joins TRBV4-3 to TRBJ2-1; 7 bases align to TRBD2. Germline assignment: CDR1 LGHNA and CDR2 YSLEER. The V segment lost 0 bases and the J segment 5 bases; nucleotides outside the gene matches: 7. This CDR3 is built from 16 residues. The CDR3: CASSQDLASGHNEQFF. In DNA, the CDR3 is TGCGCCAGCAGCCAAGATTTGGCTAGCGGTCACAATGAGCAGTTCTTC.

The J gene is TRBJ2-3, the V gene TRBV28, with 8 bases that match TRBD2. V was clipped by 4 bases and J by 6 bases; unmatched bases: 3. From germline, CDR1 is MDHEN and CDR2 SYDVKM. The CDR3 has 13 amino acids. The CDR3 loop reads CASSYRGGDTQYF. The CDR3 DNA reads as TGTGCCAGCAGTTACCGGGGGGGGGATACGCAGTATTTT.

V usage is TRBV11-1 and J usage is TRBJ1-6; no clear D gene. This CDR3 is built from 18 residues. Trimming took off 4 bases at V and 0 bases at J, with 16 bases between the two ends. Looked up from germline, CDR1 is SGHAT and CDR2 is FQDESV (reference sequence). This chain's CDR3 is CASSSSTLESSYNSPLHF. CDR3 coding DNA: TGTGCCAGCAGCTCTTCCACGCTAGAGAGCTCCTATAATTCACCCCTCCACTTT.

The genes are TRBV6-4 and TRBJ1-1; D is perhaps TRBD1 (5 bases). CDR1 and CDR2 from the germline V gene are MRHNA and SNTAGT. V shed 1 base and J shed 5 bases, with 8 bases lying between them. CDR3 size: 13 residues. The CDR3 DNA reads TGTGCCAGCAGTGACTTGGGGGGTACTGAAGCTTTCTTT. Encoded protein: CASSDLGGTEAFF.

The chain employs TRBV5-4 and TRBJ2-7; TRBD1 agrees at 10 bases. The length of the CDR3 is 15 residues. V trimming: 4 bases; J trimming: 2 bases; junction bases outside the gene matches: 6. From germline, CDR1 is SGHNT and CDR2 YYREEE (reference sequence). The CDR3 bases are TGTGCCAGCAGCCCGGAGGACAGGGGGGCCTACGAGCAGTACTTC. Encoded protein: CASSPEDRGAYEQYF.

This clone appeared a single time. The genes are TRBV2 and TRBJ1-4, with TRBD1 identical over 7 bases. The CDR3 is 15 amino acids. The germline V gene has CDR1 SNHLY and CDR2 FYNNEI. V shed 6 bases and J 7 bases; nucleotides not matched to a gene: 11. This chain's CDR3 is CASSLRGTRTEKLFF. CDR3 sequence (DNA): TGTGCCAGCAGCCTCAGGGGGACAAGGACTGAAAAACTGTTTTTT.

CDR3 coding DNA: TGCGCCAGCAGCCTGAGGGGGCCGGAGGATTACAATGAGCAGTTCTTC. The encoded protein is CASSLRGPEDYNEQFF. The J gene is TRBJ2-1, the V gene TRBV4-1; 7 bases are shared with TRBD1. This CDR3 has 16 amino acids. From germline, CDR1 is MGHRA and CDR2 YSYEKL. The ends lost 4 bases at V and 4 bases at J; junction bases unmatched: 10.

CDR3 amino acids: CASRSGELNTEAFF. The CDR3 DNA sequence: TGCGCCAGCCGATCAGGGGAATTGAACACTGAAGCTTTCTTT. The chain uses TRBV10-1 and TRBJ1-1; D perhaps matches TRBD1 (6 bases). The V gene lost 8 bases and the J gene lost 0 bases, with 13 bases spanning the gap. This CDR3 region has 14 residues. Germline CDR1 is WNHNN and CDR2 is SYGVQD (reference sequence).

This chain connects TRBV30 to TRBJ2-1, with D maybe TRBD2 (5 bases). CDR3 length equals 14 residues. Germline V gives CDR1 GTSNPN, CDR2 SVGIG (reference sequence). Trimming removed 5 bases from V and 3 bases from J, with 14 bases in between. The CDR3 here is CAWPDCWNYNEQFF. The CDR3 nucleotides read TGTGCCTGGCCGGACTGCTGGAACTACAATGAGCAGTTCTTC.

The chain combines TRBV6-6 with TRBJ1-1; D is perhaps TRBD1 (5 bases). CDR1 MNHNY and CDR2 SVGAGI come from the germline V gene (reference sequence). V was shortened by 4 bases and J by 7 bases, with 7 bases between the two germline ends. The CDR3 has 11 amino acids. The chain's CDR3 is CASSFTGEAFF. The CDR3 DNA reads as TGTGCCAGCAGTTTCACAGGTGAAGCTTTCTTT.

The genes are TRBV7-8 and TRBJ1-1, with TRBD1 as a possible D gene (5 bases). Between the trimmed V and J ends, which lost 1 base and 5 bases, there was a span of 8 bases. The CDR3 contains 13 residues. Germline V CDR1 and CDR2: SGHVS, FQNEAQ. The CDR3 reads CASSLGGGTEAFF. In DNA, the CDR3 is TGTGCCAGCAGCTTAGGGGGGGGGACTGAAGCTTTCTTT.

The chain carries TRBV4-1 and TRBJ1-2, with 9 bases identical to TRBD1. Trimming took 7 bases from V and 4 from J; bases not matched to a gene: 10. Germline V gives CDR1 MGHRA, CDR2 YSYEKL. The CDR3 covers 15 residues. The CDR3 sequence is CASTSGQGIIYGYTF. The DNA for the CDR3 is TGCGCCAGCACATCCGGACAGGGGATAATCTATGGCTACACCTTC.